This TCR beta chain was found in a study of blood T cell repertoires in COVID-19 (dated by TCRdb to 2018 to 2020). With respect to the entire study: The collaborator samples originated in the United States, Italy and Spain and spanned the acute and convalescent phases of COVID-19. The prospective study material was composed of cDNA or gDNA derived from T cells, B-cell-depleted T cells, or PBMCs. Deeply sampled blood TCRbeta repertoires from subjects exposed to, actively infected with, or recovered from COVID-19 were included in the dataset. The repertoires were made available in a free public database intended to serve as a resource for research on the immune response to SARS-CoV-2. Samples came from the ongoing ImmuneRACE study (first 160 participants) plus 1,254 subjects from 6 global collaborators. The sample metadata nearly always contained a de-identified subject ID, COVID-19 status, age in years and sex. Where available, HLA class I and class II types were taken from metadata supplied by the sample provider and were not determined by assay-based typing.

As regards this clone: Its antigen is currently not known. The input lacks base qualities; no much larger clone sits a single base away.

One collaborating source in Seattle enrolled patients during active infection and followed them longitudinally through the course of disease. Collaborating institutions collected whole blood in K2EDTA tubes following their own protocols. For TCRbeta analysis, collaborator samples were shipped as frozen whole blood, as isolated PBMCs, or as DNA extracted from either sample type. TCRbeta CDR3 regions were amplified from genomic DNA using the immunoSEQ Assay, a bias-controlled multiplex PCR. As for the original processing: The number of nucleated cells in each sample was estimated from the amplification of reference gene primers within the assay. To quantify the absolute abundance of each unique TCRbeta CDR3 rearrangement, sequence reads were collapsed and filtered. For each sample, productive Simpson clonality was calculated as the square root of Simpson's diversity index across productive rearrangements. The immuneACCESS repertoire file appears here via TCRdb, limited to in-frame rearrangements. These files lack a portion of the clones; in checked studies, under half of the deficit traces to unresolved V genes, and the cause of the others is not known. The DNA was the basis for D and trimming; V, J and clone size are from that table. For this sample there are 230,000 or so clones; 80% to 90% appear just once. The leading ten clones occupy 6% to 8% of the sample.

The paper's findings and limits, for the study overall: The amount of clinical and demographic metadata varied by source and participant and was provided uncurated.

The CDR3 sequence holds 16 residues, the cysteine and phenylalanine included. This entry keeps only the CDR3 DNA: 48 bases, framed from base 1. Sequences MNHEY (CDR1) and SMNVEV (CDR2) are obtained from the germline V gene (reference sequence). The trim is 5 bases for V and 0 bases for J, with a gap of 14 bases between the germline ends. The chain is encoded by TRBV27 joined to TRBJ1-3; TRBD1 is perhaps the D gene, given 6 matching bases. The TCR originated in a woman older than 75 with COVID-19, enrolled during active disease. Sequencing was carried out using peripheral blood. The CDR3 amino acid sequence is: CASSPGQFNSGNTIYF. The DNA sequence is as follows: TGTGCCAGCAGTCCAGGACAGTTTAACTCTGGAAACACCATATATTTT.